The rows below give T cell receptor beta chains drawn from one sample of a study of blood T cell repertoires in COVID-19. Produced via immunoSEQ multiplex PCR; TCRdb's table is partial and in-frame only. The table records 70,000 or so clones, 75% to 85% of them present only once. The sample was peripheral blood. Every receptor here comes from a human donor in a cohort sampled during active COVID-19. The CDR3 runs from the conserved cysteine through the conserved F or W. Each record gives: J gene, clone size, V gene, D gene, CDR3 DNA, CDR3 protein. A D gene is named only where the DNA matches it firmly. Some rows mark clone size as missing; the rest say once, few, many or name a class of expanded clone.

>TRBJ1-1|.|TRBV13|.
TGTGCCAGCAGCCAAAATAACAGGGTTGGAGCTTTCTTT
CASSQNNRVGAFF
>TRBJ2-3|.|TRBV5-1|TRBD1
TGCGCCAGCAGCCCCAGTTCGGGACAGGGCACAGATACGCAGTATTTT
CASSPSSGQGTDTQYF
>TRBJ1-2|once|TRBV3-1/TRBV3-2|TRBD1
TGTGCCAGCGGGACAGTCTATGGCTACACCTTC
CASGTVYGYTF
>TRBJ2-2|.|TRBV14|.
TGTGCCAGCAGCCAATTGGGGCAAAAGAACACCGGGGAGCTGTTTTTT
CASSQLGQKNTGELFF
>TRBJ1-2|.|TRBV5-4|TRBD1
TGTGCCAGCAGCCGGGACAGGAACTATGGCTACACCTTC
CASSRDRNYGYTF
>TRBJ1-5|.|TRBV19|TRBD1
TGTGCCAGTAGTACCGGGACAGGCCCTTATCAGCCCCAGCATTTT
CASSTGTGPYQPQHF
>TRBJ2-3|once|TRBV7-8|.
TGTGCCAGCAGCTTTGCAGGGTCCCCGGGTACGCAGTATTTT
CASSFAGSPGTQYF
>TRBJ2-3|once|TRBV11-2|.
TGTGCCAGCGGGGGGGCGACAGATACGCAGTATTTT
CASGGATDTQYF
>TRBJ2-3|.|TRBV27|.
TGTGCCAGCAGTACCGACCCCGGGGATACGCAGTATTTT
CASSTDPGDTQYF
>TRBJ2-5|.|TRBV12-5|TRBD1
TGTGCTAGTGGTTTGGCAGGGGGTATTAAAGAGACCCAGTACTTC
CASGLAGGIKETQYF
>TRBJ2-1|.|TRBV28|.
TGTGCCAGCAGTTTACAGCCCGGTTGGGGGCCATACAATGAGCAGTTCTTC
CASSLQPGWGPYNEQFF
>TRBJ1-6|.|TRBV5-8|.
TGTGCCAGCAGCTTGTGGGGGGGAAGTAATAATTCACCCCTCCACTTT
CASSLWGGSNNSPLHF
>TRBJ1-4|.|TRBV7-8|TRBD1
TGTGCCAGCAGCCTAGACAGGGGGCGGACGGAAAAACTGTTTTTT
CASSLDRGRTEKLFF
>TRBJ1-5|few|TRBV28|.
TGTGCCAGCAGGTTTACAGGGCGGGGGAGCAATCAGCCCCAGCATTTT
CASRFTGRGSNQPQHF
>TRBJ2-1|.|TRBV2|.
TGTGCCAGCAGTGACCCAGGCAGCTCCTACAATGAGCAGTTCTTC
CASSDPGSSYNEQFF
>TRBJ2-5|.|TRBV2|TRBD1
TGTGCCACCTCACTGGACAGGGGGGAGACCCAGTACTTC
CATSLDRGETQYF
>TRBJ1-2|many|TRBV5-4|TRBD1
TGTGCCAGCAGCCCTCAAACAGGGGATGGTGGCTACACCTTC
CASSPQTGDGGYTF
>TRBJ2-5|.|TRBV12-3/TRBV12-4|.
TGTGCCAGCAGTTTAAACAGGCAAGAGACCCAGTACTTC
CASSLNRQETQYF
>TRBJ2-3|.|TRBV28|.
TGTGCCAGCAGTTTATCAAAGGGGGGCACAGATACGCAGTATTTT
CASSLSKGGTDTQYF
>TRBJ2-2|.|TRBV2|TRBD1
TGTGCCAGCAGTGGATACAGGGGCACCGGGGAGCTGTTTTTT
CASSGYRGTGELFF
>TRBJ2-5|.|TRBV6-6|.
TGTGCCAGCAGTTACACTGTCTTCCAAGAGACCCAGTACTTC
CASSYTVFQETQYF
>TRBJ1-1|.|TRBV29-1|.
TGCAGCGTTGGAACCCCTGTAGCCGCCCCGAACACTGAAGCTTTCTTT
CSVGTPVAAPNTEAFF
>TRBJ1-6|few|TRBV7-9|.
TGTGCCAGCAGCTCAGAGGTGGATTCACCCCTCCACTTT
CASSSEVDSPLHF
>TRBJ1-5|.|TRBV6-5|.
TGTGCAGTGAAGGGGTATAGCAATCAGCCCCAGCATTTT
CAVKGYSNQPQHF
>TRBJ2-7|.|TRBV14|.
TGTGCCAGCAGCTCCCGGGACTTTTGGTCCTACGAGCAGTACTTC
CASSSRDFWSYEQYF
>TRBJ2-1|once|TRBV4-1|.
TGCGCCAGCAGCCAAGATAGTGCGGGCGAGCTCAATGAGCAGTTCTTC
CASSQDSAGELNEQFF
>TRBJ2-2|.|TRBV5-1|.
TGCGCCAGCAGCTTGGACGGGTTAGTCGGGGAGCTGTTTTTT
CASSLDGLVGELFF
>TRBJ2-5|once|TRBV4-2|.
TGTGCCAGCAGCCAAGTAGTGACAGGTACGGAAGAGACCCAGTACTTC
CASSQVVTGTEETQYF
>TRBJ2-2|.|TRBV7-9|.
TGTGCCAGCGTCCAGGGGACGAACACCGGGGAGCTGTTTTTT
CASVQGTNTGELFF
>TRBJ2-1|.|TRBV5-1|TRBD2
TGCGCCAGCAGCTTGGCCCCACTGACTAGCGGTACGTACAATGAGCAGTTCTTC
CASSLAPLTSGTYNEQFF
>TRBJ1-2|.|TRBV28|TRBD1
TGTGCCAGCAGTTCGACAGGGAACTATGGCTACACCTTC
CASSSTGNYGYTF
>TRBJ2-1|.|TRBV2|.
TGTGCCAGCAGCCCGACTCAACTCAATGAGCAGTTCTTC
CASSPTQLNEQFF
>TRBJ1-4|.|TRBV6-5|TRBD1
TGTGCCAGCAGGTCCCTCGGGACAGGGCCTGAAAAACTGTTTTTT
CASRSLGTGPEKLFF
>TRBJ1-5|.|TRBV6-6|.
TGTGCCAGCAGTTACTCTTTGGGGGCTAGCAATCAGCCCCAGCATTTT
CASSYSLGASNQPQHF
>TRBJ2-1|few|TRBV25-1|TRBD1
TGTGCCAGCAGGGGGACAGGGAGGACGGGTGAGCAGTTCTTC
CASRGTGRTGEQFF
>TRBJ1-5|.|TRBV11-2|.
TGTGCCAGCAGCCGGATGCAGGGTCAGCCCCAGCATTTT
CASSRMQGQPQHF
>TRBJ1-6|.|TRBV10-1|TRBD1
TGCGCCAGCAGTGATTCCGGGACAGGGTGGGATTCACCCCTCCACTTT
CASSDSGTGWDSPLHF
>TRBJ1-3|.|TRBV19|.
TGTGCCAGTAGTATAAGAGGTGGAGACACCATATATTTT
CASSIRGGDTIYF
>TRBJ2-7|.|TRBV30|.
TGTGCCTGGAAAAGGCTAGCAGACGAGCAGTACTTC
CAWKRLADEQYF
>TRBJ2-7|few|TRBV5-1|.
TGCGCCAGCAGCTTGTCGGACTTTTTCTCCTACGAGCAGTACTTC
CASSLSDFFSYEQYF
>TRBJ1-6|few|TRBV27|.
TGTGCCAGCAGCCTAAGTGCCTATAATTCACCCCTCCACTTT
CASSLSAYNSPLHF
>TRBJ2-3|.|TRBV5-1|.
TGCGCCAGCAGCTGGGGGGAGGCAGATACGCAGTATTTT
CASSWGEADTQYF
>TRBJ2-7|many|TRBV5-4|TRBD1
TGTGCCAGCAGCTCAGACAGGGGCGCCTACGAGCAGTACTTC
CASSSDRGAYEQYF
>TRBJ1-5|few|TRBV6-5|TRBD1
TGTGCCACATCCAGGACAGGGGATGGCAATCAGCCCCAGCATTTT
CATSRTGDGNQPQHF